These 20 T cell receptor beta chains came from one sample sequenced in a study of T cells in localized non-small cell lung cancer. Here immunoSEQ multiplex PCR was the method, and the copy in TCRdb shows in-frame clones only, minus some. The table has about 24,000 clones, 70% to 90% seen once; the top ten hold under 6.5%. Sequences were derived from peripheral blood, sampled before any cancer treatment. The receptor source for this set is a male donor aged 60 or older with stage II squamous cell lung carcinoma.

The V and J genes are TRBV19 and TRBJ2-1; TRBD2 might be the D (6 bases). The germline V and J ends were trimmed by 6 bases and 6 bases, with 15 bases remaining between them. This CDR3 is built from 14 residues. In germline, CDR1 is LNHDA, CDR2 SQIVND (reference sequence). The DNA of the CDR3 is TGTGCCAGTAGCTTAACGGTGGGGGGCAATGAGCAGTTCTTC. It codes for CASSLTVGGNEQFF.

This sequence joins TRBV10-1 and TRBJ2-1, with a tentative D call TRBD1 (6 bases). There are 16 residues in the CDR3. CDR1 and CDR2 (germline): WNHNN, SYGVQD (reference sequence). V shed 6 bases and J shed 6 bases, with 21 bases lying between them. The CDR3 loop is CASSPPGQPLPNEQFF. The CDR3 nucleotides are TGCGCCAGCAGCCCCCCAGGACAGCCGCTTCCCAATGAGCAGTTCTTC.

CDR3 coding DNA: TGTGCCAGCAGAACGACTAGCGGGAGGTACGAGCAGTACTTC. The encoded protein is CASRTTSGRYEQYF. The chain uses TRBV2 and TRBJ2-7; 13 bases line up with TRBD2. Per the germline V gene, CDR1 is SNHLY and CDR2 is FYNNEI. Trimming cost V 6 bases and J 4 bases; bases outside gene matches: 3. The CDR3 is made up of 14 amino acids. Variable domain in full (rest from reference TRBV2 and TRBJ2-7): EPEVTQTPSHQVTQMGQEVILRCVPISNHLYFYWYRQILGQKVEFLVSFYNNEISEKSEIFDDQFSVERPDGSNFTLKIRSTKLEDSAMYFCASRTTSGRYEQYFGPGTRLTVT.

The rearrangement joins TRBV10-1 to TRBJ1-5; no firm D call. Between the trimmed V and J ends, which lost 10 bases and 0 bases, there was a span of 10 bases. The germline CDR1 and CDR2 sequences are WNHNN and SYGVQD (reference sequence). The length of the CDR3 is 13 residues. Here the CDR3 reads CATSRDSNQPQHF. The CDR3 DNA sequence: TGCGCCACCTCCCGGGATAGCAATCAGCCCCAGCATTTT.

This sequence joins TRBV28 and TRBJ1-5; D remains ambiguous. CDR1 is MDHEN and CDR2 is SYDVKM in the germline V gene. The CDR3 loop spans 16 amino acids. With 7 bases removed from V and 0 bases from J, the gap between germline ends came to 16 bases. CDR3 nucleotide sequence: TGTGCCAGCACTCCTGGCGCTTGGGGTAGCAATCAGCCCCAGCATTTT. It codes for CASTPGAWGSNQPQHF.

This chain links TRBV5-4 with TRBJ2-5, with a possible D match to TRBD2 (8 bases). The germline CDR1 and CDR2 sequences are SGHNT and YYREEE (reference sequence). V gave up 1 base and J gave up 2 bases, with 15 bases separating them. This CDR3 is built from 16 residues. The CDR3 reads CASSLRGRGRQETQYF. The CDR3 nucleotides read TGTGCCAGCAGCTTGAGGGGGCGCGGGAGGCAAGAGACCCAGTACTTC. Drawing the rest from reference TRBV5-4 and TRBJ2-5, the complete variable domain is ETGVTQSPTHLIKTRGQQVTLRCSSQSGHNTVSWYQQALGQGPQFIFQYYREEENGRGNFPPRFSGLQFPNYSSELNVNALELDDSALYLCASSLRGRGRQETQYFGPGTRLLVL.

V usage is TRBV19 and J usage is TRBJ1-1; D perhaps matches TRBD1 (6 bases). CDR1 and CDR2 (germline): LNHDA, SQIVND (reference sequence). The ends were cut back, 5 bases at V and 5 bases at J, with 12 bases in the middle. CDR3 size: 13 residues. CDR3 sequence: CASSPGARTEAFF. For the CDR3, the DNA is TGTGCCAGTAGTCCGGGGGCTCGTACTGAAGCTTTCTTT.

The chain joins TRBV29-1 to TRBJ2-2; D not certain. Germline CDR1 is SQVTM and CDR2 is ANQGSEA. Trimming cost V 6 bases and J 0 bases, with 11 bases left between them. The CDR3 covers 14 residues. The CDR3 loop reads CSVRLTPNTGELFF. The CDR3 DNA reads as TGCAGCGTCCGACTGACCCCGAACACCGGGGAGCTGTTTTTT.

V gene TRBV7-8 combines with J gene TRBJ1-5; a possible D gene is TRBD1 (5 bases). V lost 1 base to trimming and J lost 4 bases, with 14 bases between them. The CDR3 length is 16 residues. Germline loops: CDR1 SGHVS, CDR2 FQNEAQ. The CDR3, as DNA: TGTGCCAGCAGCTTAGGACCAGGGCGTGCAAATCAGCCCCAGCATTTT. This gives the protein CASSLGPGRANQPQHF.

V is TRBV28 and J is TRBJ2-1; 12 bases are a match to TRBD2. V shed 6 bases and J 3 bases; nucleotides not matched to a gene: 12. CDR1 is MDHEN and CDR2 is SYDVKM in the germline V gene. The CDR3 is made up of 18 amino acids. The DNA for the CDR3 is TGTGCCAGCAGCCTACAACTAGCGGGAGGATCTCTCTACAATGAGCAGTTCTTC. Residues: CASSLQLAGGSLYNEQFF. The full variable domain, in which reference TRBV28 and TRBJ2-1 provide the parts outside the CDR3, is DVKVTQSSRYLVKRTGEKVFLECVQDMDHENMFWYRQDPGLGLRLIYFSYDVKMKEKGDIPEGYSVSREKKERFSLILESASTNQTSMYLCASSLQLAGGSLYNEQFFGPGTRLTVL.

The chain has TRBV4-1 and TRBJ2-7, with D perhaps matching TRBD1 (5 bases). CDR1 is MGHRA, CDR2 YSYEKL, per germline. V was shortened by 0 bases and J by 2 bases, with 11 bases between the two germline ends. The CDR3 loop spans 15 amino acids. The CDR3 DNA reads as TGCGCCAGCAGCCAAGACAGGGTATCGGCCTACGAGCAGTACTTC. Amino acid sequence: CASSQDRVSAYEQYF.

The V call is TRBV19, the J call TRBJ2-3, with 8 bases identical to TRBD2. Germline V gene lookup returns CDR1 LNHDA and CDR2 SQIVND (reference sequence). The CDR3 loop spans 15 amino acids. V lost 6 bases to trimming and J lost 4 bases; unmatched junction nucleotides: 9. Here the CDR3 DNA reads TGTGCCAGTAGCAGGAGCGGGGGAGGGGCAGATACGCAGTATTTT. Translating it yields CASSRSGGGADTQYF.

The chain joins TRBV7-2 to TRBJ2-7, with 8 bases lining up with TRBD1. Looked up from germline, CDR1 is SGHTA and CDR2 is FQGNSA. With V trimmed by 0 bases and J by 3 bases, 4 bases remained unmatched. The CDR3 has 15 residues. In nucleotides, the CDR3 is TGTGCCAGCAGCTTAGCCGCGGGACAGGACTACGAGCAGTACTTC. Amino acid sequence: CASSLAAGQDYEQYF.

V is TRBV5-1 and J is TRBJ1-1; D is uncertain. Germline V gives CDR1 SGHRS, CDR2 YFSETQ. The CDR3 spans 15 residues. V shed 0 bases and J shed 0 bases, with 9 bases lying between them. The CDR3 nucleotides are TGCGCCAGCAGCTTGGATCCCGCTATGAACACTGAAGCTTTCTTT. Translating it yields CASSLDPAMNTEAFF. The entire variable domain, with the rest obtained from reference TRBV5-1 and TRBJ1-1, is as follows: KAGVTQTPRYLIKTRGQQVTLSCSPISGHRSVSWYQQTPGQGLQFLFEYFSETQRNKGNFPGRFSGRQFSNSRSEMNVSTLELGDSALYLCASSLDPAMNTEAFFGQGTRLTVV.

The chain combines TRBV29-1 with TRBJ2-5; D could derive from TRBD1 or TRBD2 (5 bases each). Germline loops: CDR1 SQVTM, CDR2 ANQGSEA. Deletions cut 7 bases from V and 1 base from J, with 10 bases between. The CDR3 is 12 residues long. CDR3 sequence (DNA): TGCAGCGCTCGGGGCGCCCAAGAGACCCAGTACTTC. Translating it yields CSARGAQETQYF.

The chain joins TRBV4-3 to TRBJ2-3, with 8 bases aligning to TRBD2. The CDR3 sequence is 16 residues long. Per the germline V gene, CDR1 is LGHNA and CDR2 is YSLEER. V lost 0 bases, J lost 4 bases, and 6 bases stayed unmatched. The CDR3 region is CASSQDTGGGPDTQYF. CDR3 DNA sequence: TGCGCCAGCAGCCAAGATACGGGGGGGGGCCCAGATACGCAGTATTTT.

The rearrangement joins TRBV5-4 to TRBJ2-1; a possible D gene is TRBD2 (6 bases). The germline V and J ends were trimmed by 4 bases and 3 bases, with 14 bases remaining between them. Germline-derived CDR1 and CDR2 are SGHNT and YYREEE (reference sequence). This CDR3 has 15 amino acids. The CDR3 DNA reads TGTGCCAGCAGCCCTGGACTAATTCTCTACAATGAGCAGTTCTTC. It encodes CASSPGLILYNEQFF.

V and J are TRBV11-2 and TRBJ2-5, with D unresolved. V was shortened by 2 bases and J by 4 bases, with 5 bases between the two germline ends. Germline-derived CDR1 and CDR2 are SGHAT and FQNNGV. The CDR3 length is 12 residues. CDR3 region: CASSLTRETQYF. In DNA form, the CDR3 reads TGTGCCAGCAGCTTAACGCGAGAGACCCAGTACTTC.

The chain couples TRBV7-9 to TRBJ2-5, with D possibly being TRBD2 (6 bases). Trimming cost V 3 bases and J 4 bases, with 12 bases left between them. Germline values: CDR1 SEHNR, CDR2 FQNEAQ (reference sequence). The CDR3 consists of 14 residues. The CDR3 is CASSFVGGGETQYF. In DNA, the CDR3 is TGTGCCAGCAGCTTCGTTGGGGGAGGAGAGACCCAGTACTTC.

The chain links TRBV7-2 to TRBJ2-6; D is ambiguous. Germline V gene data show CDR1 as SGHTA and CDR2 as FQGNSA. The CDR3 loop spans 17 amino acids. V was cut by 7 bases and J by 0 bases, with 16 bases left in between. CDR3 amino acids: CASIPSRRFSGANVLTF. The CDR3 bases are TGTGCCAGCATCCCTTCCCGACGGTTCTCTGGGGCCAACGTCCTGACTTTC.